Listed below are T cell receptor beta chains from one sample, sequenced in a study of regulatory T cells in long-lasting Graves disease. TCRdb passed the multiplex PCR reads through MiXCR, listing each CDR3 protein once. This sample has 500,000 to 700,000 distinct CDR3 sequences, with 25% to 35% found just once. The sequences come from peripheral blood mononuclear cells (PBMCs), collected when the disease was refractory, from a patient treated with antithyroid drugs. Source of these receptors: a female donor with Graves disease. CDR3s leave out the opening cysteine and the closing phenylalanine or tryptophan.

cdr3_aa	v_call	j_call
ASSLSPRTGTYEQY	TRBV27	TRBJ2-7
ASDFPGQENEAF	TRBV28	TRBJ1-1
ASSLKQKRGVGDIQY	TRBV5-5	TRBJ2-4
ASRDMRGADSNQPQH	TRBV6-2/TRBV6-3	TRBJ1-5
ASSVEGSPNIQY	TRBV9	TRBJ2-4
ASSLGWATNEKLF	TRBV7-2	TRBJ1-4
ASSWRPQISGEKLF	TRBV6-5	TRBJ1-4
ASSLGSAPNAYEQY	TRBV11-2	TRBJ2-7
ASKRDRGQNQPQH	TRBV10-1	TRBJ1-5
ASSLGAGDYGYT	TRBV11-2	TRBJ1-2
AWRQTNYGYT	TRBV30	TRBJ1-2
ASSSTREGGYEQY	TRBV6-5	TRBJ2-7
SVRVSNTEAF	TRBV29-1	TRBJ1-1
ASSGRDSSYEQY	TRBV7-9	TRBJ2-7
ASAMGNMNTEAF	TRBV7-8	TRBJ1-1
ASTTGGGDTEAF	TRBV6-1	TRBJ1-1
ASSVDEGLQETQY	TRBV9	TRBJ2-5
ASSHHLTGSGANVLT	TRBV7-2	TRBJ2-6
AWSVGGEGYT	TRBV30	TRBJ1-2
ASSLRSAAGYT	TRBV5-6	TRBJ1-2
ACYTPGQGLNGYT	TRBV30	TRBJ1-2
ASRGQVSNSPLH	TRBV13	TRBJ1-6
SASIGGMYQETQY	TRBV20-1	TRBJ2-5
ASSVSGENTEAF	TRBV12-3/TRBV12-4	TRBJ1-1
ASSRLAGGPHEQY	TRBV7-3	TRBJ2-7
ASSYSRFGGTGELF	TRBV6-6	TRBJ2-2
ASSYSGLQETQY	TRBV6-5	NA
ASSLTRPSSYEQY	TRBV5-1	TRBJ2-7
ASGWDYTEAF	TRBV12-5	TRBJ1-1
ALTGGGYGYT	TRBV30	TRBJ1-2
ASSPTSGLSYNEQF	TRBV6-1	TRBJ2-1
SASSPGGTEAF	TRBV20-1	TRBJ1-1
ASSRDRSQETQY	TRBV28	TRBJ2-5
ASSEGRTGGYGYT	TRBV2	TRBJ1-2
ASSLEGQRGEKLF	TRBV7-9	TRBJ1-4
ASSFSTEAF	TRBV28	TRBJ1-1
ASSARTGGSDGYT	TRBV2	TRBJ1-2
ASSSTTGYNQPQH	TRBV25-1	TRBJ1-5
ASSPSSRDWGYT	TRBV9	TRBJ1-2
SAPPLRARQETQY	TRBV20-1	TRBJ2-5
ASSLSGRAETQY	TRBV7-9	TRBJ2-5
ASSQDSTTGNGYT	TRBV3-1	TRBJ1-2
ASSVVGQGEQY	TRBV9	TRBJ2-7
ASSPVQGRPYEQY	TRBV27	TRBJ2-7
ASTPSAWSYEQY	TRBV19	TRBJ2-7
ASIGAGDNSPLH	TRBV28	TRBJ1-6
ASSTGQGFGYT	TRBV19	TRBJ1-2
ASRQNRDSVYEQY	TRBV6-2/TRBV6-3	TRBJ2-7
ASSRRTGGNQPQH	TRBV12-3/TRBV12-4	TRBJ1-5
ASSTPYSAYEQY	TRBV19	TRBJ2-7
ASSLFANEQY	TRBV7-9	TRBJ2-7
ASSVSTGGYGYT	TRBV2	TRBJ1-2
ASSLLVPGAEQY	TRBV12-3/TRBV12-4	TRBJ2-7